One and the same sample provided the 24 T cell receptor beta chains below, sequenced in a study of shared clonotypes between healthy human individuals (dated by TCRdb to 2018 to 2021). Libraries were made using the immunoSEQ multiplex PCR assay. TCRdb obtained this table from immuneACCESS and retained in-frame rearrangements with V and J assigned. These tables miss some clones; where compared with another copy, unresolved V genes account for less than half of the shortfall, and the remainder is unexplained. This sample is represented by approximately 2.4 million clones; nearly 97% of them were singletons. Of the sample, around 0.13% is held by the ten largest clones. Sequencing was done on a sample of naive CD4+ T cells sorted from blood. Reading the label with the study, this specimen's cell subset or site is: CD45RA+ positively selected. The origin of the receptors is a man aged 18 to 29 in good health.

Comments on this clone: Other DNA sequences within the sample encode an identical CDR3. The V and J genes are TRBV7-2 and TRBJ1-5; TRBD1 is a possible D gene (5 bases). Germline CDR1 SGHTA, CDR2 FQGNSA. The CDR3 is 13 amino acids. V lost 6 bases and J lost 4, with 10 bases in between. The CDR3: CASSLTGNQPQHF. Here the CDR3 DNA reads TGTGCCAGCAGTCTAACAGGAAATCAGCCCCAGCATTTT.

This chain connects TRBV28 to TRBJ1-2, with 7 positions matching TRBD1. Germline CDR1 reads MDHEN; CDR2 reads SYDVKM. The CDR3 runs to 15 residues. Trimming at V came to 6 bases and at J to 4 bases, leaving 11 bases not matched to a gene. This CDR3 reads CASSRDRIRPYGYTF. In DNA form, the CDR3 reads TGTGCCAGCAGCCGGGACAGAATCCGTCCCTATGGCTACACCTTC.

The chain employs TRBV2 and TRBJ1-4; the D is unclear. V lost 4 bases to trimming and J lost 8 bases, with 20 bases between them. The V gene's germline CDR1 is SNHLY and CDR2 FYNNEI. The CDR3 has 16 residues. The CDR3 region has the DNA TGTGCCAGCAGTGGGGGATGGATAGAGGCAGGCGAAAAACTGTTTTTT. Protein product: CASSGGWIEAGEKLFF.

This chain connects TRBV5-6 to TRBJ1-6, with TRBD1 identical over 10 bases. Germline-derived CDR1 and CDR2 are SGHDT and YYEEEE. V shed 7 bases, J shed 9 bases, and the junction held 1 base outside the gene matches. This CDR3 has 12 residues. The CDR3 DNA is TGTGCCAGCGGGACAGGGGTTTCACCCCTCCACTTT. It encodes CASGTGVSPLHF.

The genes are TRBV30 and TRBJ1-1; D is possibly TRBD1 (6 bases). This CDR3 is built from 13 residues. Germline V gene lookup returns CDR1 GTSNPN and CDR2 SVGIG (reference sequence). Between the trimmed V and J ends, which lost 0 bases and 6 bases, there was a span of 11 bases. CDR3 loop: CAWSVAEGAEAFF. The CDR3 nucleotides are TGTGCCTGGAGTGTTGCCGAGGGGGCTGAAGCTTTCTTT.

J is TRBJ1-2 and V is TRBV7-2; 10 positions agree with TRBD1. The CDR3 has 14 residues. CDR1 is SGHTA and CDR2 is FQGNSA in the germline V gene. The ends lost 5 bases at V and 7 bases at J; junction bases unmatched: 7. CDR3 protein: CASSAWTGGSGYTF. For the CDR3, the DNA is TGTGCCAGCAGCGCCTGGACAGGGGGGAGTGGCTACACCTTC.

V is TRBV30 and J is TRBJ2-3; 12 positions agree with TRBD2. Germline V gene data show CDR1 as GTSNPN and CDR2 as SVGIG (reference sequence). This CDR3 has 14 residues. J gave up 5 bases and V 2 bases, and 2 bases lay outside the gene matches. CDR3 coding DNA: TGTGCCTGGAGTTCTAGCGGGAGGGGAGATACGCAGTATTTT. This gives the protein CAWSSSGRGDTQYF.

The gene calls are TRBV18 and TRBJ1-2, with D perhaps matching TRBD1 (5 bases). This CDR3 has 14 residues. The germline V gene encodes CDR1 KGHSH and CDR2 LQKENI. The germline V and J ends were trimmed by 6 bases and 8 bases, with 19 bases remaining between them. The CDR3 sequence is CASSPSAVGGGYTF. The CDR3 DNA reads TGTGCCAGCTCCCCCTCAGCCGTCGGGGGAGGCTACACCTTC.

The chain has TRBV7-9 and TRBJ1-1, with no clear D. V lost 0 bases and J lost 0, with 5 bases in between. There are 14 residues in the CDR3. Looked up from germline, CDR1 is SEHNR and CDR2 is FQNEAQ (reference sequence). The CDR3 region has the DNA TGTGCCAGCAGCTTAGCGATGGTGAACACTGAAGCTTTCTTT. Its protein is CASSLAMVNTEAFF.

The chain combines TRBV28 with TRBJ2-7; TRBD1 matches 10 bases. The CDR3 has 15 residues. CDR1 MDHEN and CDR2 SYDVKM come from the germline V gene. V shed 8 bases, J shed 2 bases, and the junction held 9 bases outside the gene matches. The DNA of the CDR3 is TGTGCCAGCGGCACAGTGGGGACAGGGGCCTACGAGCAGTACTTC. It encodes CASGTVGTGAYEQYF.

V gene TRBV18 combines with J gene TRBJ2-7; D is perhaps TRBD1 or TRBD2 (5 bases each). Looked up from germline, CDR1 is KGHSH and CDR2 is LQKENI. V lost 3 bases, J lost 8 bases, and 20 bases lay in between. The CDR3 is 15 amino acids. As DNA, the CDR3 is TGTGCCAGCTCACCTCCTCGGGGCGCCTCTACGCAGCAGTACTTC. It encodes CASSPPRGASTQQYF.

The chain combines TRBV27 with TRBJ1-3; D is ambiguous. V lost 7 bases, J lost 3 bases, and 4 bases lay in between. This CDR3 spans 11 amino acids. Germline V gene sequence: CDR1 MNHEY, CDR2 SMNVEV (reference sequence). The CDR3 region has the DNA TGTGCCAGCATGATTGGAAACACCATATATTTT. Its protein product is CASMIGNTIYF.

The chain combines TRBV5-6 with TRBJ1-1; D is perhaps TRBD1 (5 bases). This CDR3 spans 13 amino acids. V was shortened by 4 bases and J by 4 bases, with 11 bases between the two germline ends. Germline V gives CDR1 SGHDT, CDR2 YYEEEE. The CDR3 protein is CASSRDLGTEAFF. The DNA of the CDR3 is TGTGCCAGCAGCCGGGACCTGGGCACTGAAGCTTTCTTT.

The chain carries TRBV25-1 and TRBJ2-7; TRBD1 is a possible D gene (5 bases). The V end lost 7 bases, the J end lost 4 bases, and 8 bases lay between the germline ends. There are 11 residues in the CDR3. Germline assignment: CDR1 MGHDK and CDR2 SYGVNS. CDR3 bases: TGTGCCAGCACAGACAGTTACGAGCAGTACTTC. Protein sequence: CASTDSYEQYF.

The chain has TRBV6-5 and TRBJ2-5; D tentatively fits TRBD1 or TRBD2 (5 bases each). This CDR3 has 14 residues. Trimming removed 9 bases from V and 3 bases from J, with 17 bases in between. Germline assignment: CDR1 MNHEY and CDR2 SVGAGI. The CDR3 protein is CASSSGGTKETQYF. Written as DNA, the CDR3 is TGTGCCAGTTCAAGTGGGGGAACCAAAGAGACCCAGTACTTC.

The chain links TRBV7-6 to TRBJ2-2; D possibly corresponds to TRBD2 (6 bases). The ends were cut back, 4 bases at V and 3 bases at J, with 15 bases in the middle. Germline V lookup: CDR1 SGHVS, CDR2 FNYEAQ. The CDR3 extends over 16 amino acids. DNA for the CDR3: TGTGCCAGCAGCTGGTCCGGGACTTCATACACCGGGGAGCTGTTTTTT. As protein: CASSWSGTSYTGELFF. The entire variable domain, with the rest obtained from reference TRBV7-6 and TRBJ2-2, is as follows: GAGVSQSPRYKVTKRGQDVALRCDPISGHVSLYWYRQALGQGPEFLTYFNYEAQQDKSGLPNDRFSAERPEGSISTLTIQRTEQRDSAMYRCASSWSGTSYTGELFFGEGSRLTVL.

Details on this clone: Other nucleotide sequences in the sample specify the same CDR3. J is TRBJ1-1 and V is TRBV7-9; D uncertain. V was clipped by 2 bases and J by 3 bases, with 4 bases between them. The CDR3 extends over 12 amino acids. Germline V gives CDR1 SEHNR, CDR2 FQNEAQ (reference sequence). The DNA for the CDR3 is TGTGCCAGCAGCTTATCAGACACTGAAGCTTTCTTT. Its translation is CASSLSDTEAFF.

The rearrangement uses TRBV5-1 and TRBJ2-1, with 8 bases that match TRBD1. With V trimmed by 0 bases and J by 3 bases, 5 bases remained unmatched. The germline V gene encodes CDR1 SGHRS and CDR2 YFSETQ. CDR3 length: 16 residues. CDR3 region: CASSLAGQAYYNEQFF. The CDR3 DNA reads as TGCGCCAGCAGCTTGGCGGGACAGGCCTACTACAATGAGCAGTTCTTC.

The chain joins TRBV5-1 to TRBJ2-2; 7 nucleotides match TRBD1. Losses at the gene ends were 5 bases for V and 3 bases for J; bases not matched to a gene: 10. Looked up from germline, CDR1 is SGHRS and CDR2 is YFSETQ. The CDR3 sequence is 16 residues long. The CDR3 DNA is TGCGCCAGCAGTCCCACTAGACAGGGAGACACCGGGGAGCTGTTTTTT. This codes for CASSPTRQGDTGELFF. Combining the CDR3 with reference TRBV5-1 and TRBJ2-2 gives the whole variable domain KAGVTQTPRYLIKTRGQQVTLSCSPISGHRSVSWYQQTPGQGLQFLFEYFSETQRNKGNFPGRFSGRQFSNSRSEMNVSTLELGDSALYLCASSPTRQGDTGELFFGEGSRLTVL.

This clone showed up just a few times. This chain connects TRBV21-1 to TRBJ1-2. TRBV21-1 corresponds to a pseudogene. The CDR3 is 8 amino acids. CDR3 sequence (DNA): TGTGCCACCAGACGCCGCACCTTC. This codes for CATRRRTF.

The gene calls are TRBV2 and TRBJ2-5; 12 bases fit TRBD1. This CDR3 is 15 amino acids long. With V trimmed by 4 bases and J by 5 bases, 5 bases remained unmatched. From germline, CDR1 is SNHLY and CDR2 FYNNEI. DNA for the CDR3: TGTGCCAGCAGTGGGGACAGGGGGCGTCCCGAGACCCAGTACTTC. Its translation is CASSGDRGRPETQYF.

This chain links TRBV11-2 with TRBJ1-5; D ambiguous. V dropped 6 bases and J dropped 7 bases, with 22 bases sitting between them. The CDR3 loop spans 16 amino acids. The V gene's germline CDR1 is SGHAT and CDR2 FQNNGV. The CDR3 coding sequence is TGTGCCAGCAGTCCTTCCACCGGGTCAGGAGAACAGCCCCAGCATTTT. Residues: CASSPSTGSGEQPQHF.

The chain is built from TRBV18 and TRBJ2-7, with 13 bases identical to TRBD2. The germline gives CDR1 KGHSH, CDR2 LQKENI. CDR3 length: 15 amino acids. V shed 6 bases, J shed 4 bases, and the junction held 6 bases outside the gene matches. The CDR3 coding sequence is TGTGCCAGCTCGCCCGAACTAGCGGGAGGGTACGAGCAGTACTTC. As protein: CASSPELAGGYEQYF.

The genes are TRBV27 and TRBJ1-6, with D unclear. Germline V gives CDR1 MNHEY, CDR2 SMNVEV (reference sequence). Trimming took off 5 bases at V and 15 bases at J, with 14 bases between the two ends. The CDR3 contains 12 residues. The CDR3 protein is CASSGATSHLHF. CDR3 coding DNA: TGTGCCAGCAGTGGCGCCACCAGCCACCTCCACTTT.